The T cell receptor beta chain described here comes from a study of tissue T cells after allogeneic stem cell transplantation. For the study at large: Pathologist review favored tissue samples showing histologically apparent lymphocytes.

Points on this clone: No antigen is known for it.

Trimming took 6 bases from V and 5 from J; bases not matched to a gene: 12. Germline V CDR1 and CDR2: SGHVS, FQNEAQ. CDR3 length: 15 residues. The table came from immunoSEQ multiplex PCR; TCRdb's copy has only in-frame clones and leaves some out. The sample includes under 30,000 clones, roughly 70% of them seen just once. Points from the study as a whole: This small cohort was clinically heterogeneous, and sampling depth was a limitation.

The sequence came from a female donor of 60 years or more with lung cancer. The genes are TRBV7-8 and TRBJ2-5; 7 bases align to TRBD1. This material consisted of tissue from the ileum, taken at autopsy. The CDR3 reads CASSSTGFDWETQYF. The CDR3 coding sequence is TGTGCCAGCAGTTCGACAGGGTTTGATTGGGAGACCCAGTACTTC.